The 27 T cell receptor beta chains below come from one sample, sequenced in a study of CXCR3-negative and CXCR3-positive naive CD8 T cells. The libraries of TRB cDNA were prepared using 5' RACE with UMI labels. Reanalyzing the 5' RACE reads, TCRdb keeps one entry per CDR3 protein, without DNA. The repertoire table contains about 130,000 distinct CDR3 sequences. The sequenced material came from naive CXCR3- CD8+ T cells from blood. As to subset: CD45RO-CCR7+CD27+CD95- naive CD8+ T cells lacking CXCR3 (TNR3-). The receptors stem from a human donor in good health. Some clones in this sample may be carry-over from other donors' samples.

The chain combines TRBV7-6 with TRBJ2-1; TCRdb calls TRBD2, which cannot be checked without DNA. Germline values: CDR1 SGHVS, CDR2 FNYEAQ. The CDR3 loop spans 17 amino acids. The CDR3 loop is CASSPSPGLTTDNEQFF.

The gene calls are TRBV4-1 and TRBJ1-6; TCRdb's D call of TRBD1 is untestable without DNA. Germline CDR1 and CDR2: MGHRA and YSYEKL. The CDR3 spans 16 residues. CDR3 amino acids: CASSQSTGMYESPLHF.

The CDR3 protein is CASSLGLGLGNEQFF. The rearrangement links TRBV11-3 to TRBJ2-1. Looked up from germline, CDR1 is SGHNT and CDR2 is YENEEA. The CDR3 is made up of 15 amino acids.

The V gene is TRBV30, the J gene TRBJ1-2; lacking DNA, the TRBD1 call made by TCRdb goes unchecked. The germline V gene has CDR1 GTSNPN and CDR2 SVGIG (reference sequence). This CDR3 is 14 amino acids long. CDR3 sequence reads: CAWSGTGAGYGYTF.

The V gene is TRBV5-6, the J gene TRBJ2-1; the TCRdb D gene call, TRBD1, has no DNA to confirm it. Germline V gene lookup returns CDR1 SGHDT and CDR2 YYEEEE. The CDR3 totals 15 residues. The CDR3 sequence: CASSAGTWGNNEQFF. The full variable domain, in which reference TRBV5-6 and TRBJ2-1 provide the parts outside the CDR3, is DAGVTQSPTHLIKTRGQQVTLRCSPKSGHDTVSWYQQALGQGPQFIFQYYEEEERQRGNFPDRFSGHQFPNYSSELNVNALLLGDSALYLCASSAGTWGNNEQFFGPGTRLTVL.

The V and J genes are TRBV28 and TRBJ2-7; TCRdb's D gene call, TRBD1, goes unchecked for lack of DNA. The CDR3 extends over 14 amino acids. Germline assignment: CDR1 MDHEN and CDR2 SYDVKM. The CDR3 spells CASSLLQVTYEQYF.

The chain uses TRBV29-1 and TRBJ1-1; no DNA is available, so the TRBD1 call from TCRdb remains unchecked. In germline, CDR1 is SQVTM, CDR2 ANQGSEA. The CDR3 contains 13 residues. CDR3 loop: CSVEEGGNTEAFF.

V and J are TRBV4-3 and TRBJ2-3; the D call of TRBD2 rests on TCRdb alone, since no DNA is present to check it. Germline V CDR1 and CDR2: LGHNA, YSLEER. The CDR3 length is 17 residues. This chain's CDR3 is CASSQGSAGGTTDTQYF.

The rearrangement uses TRBV19 and TRBJ1-5; TCRdb returns TRBD1, unconfirmable since there is no DNA. Germline CDR1 LNHDA, CDR2 SQIVND (reference sequence). The CDR3 runs 16 residues. The CDR3 loop reads CASSSDRGYSNQPQHF.

This chain connects TRBV5-1 to TRBJ2-1; TCRdb proposes TRBD1, but this gene call is untestable without DNA. Germline CDR1 reads SGHRS; CDR2 reads YFSETQ. The CDR3 totals 17 residues. CDR3 residues: CASSLDGTGVTYNEQFF. Together with reference TRBV5-1 and TRBJ2-1, the CDR3 gives the full variable domain: KAGVTQTPRYLIKTRGQQVTLSCSPISGHRSVSWYQQTPGQGLQFLFEYFSETQRNKGNFPGRFSGRQFSNSRSEMNVSTLELGDSALYLCASSLDGTGVTYNEQFFGPGTRLTVL.

The V and J genes are TRBV24-1 and TRBJ2-5; the D call from TCRdb, TRBD2, cannot be confirmed without DNA. Germline CDR1 is KGHDR and CDR2 is SFDVKD. This CDR3 region has 15 residues. The CDR3 here is CATSHRRVEGETQYF.

The V and J genes are TRBV29-1 and TRBJ2-7; TCRdb's D call, TRBD1, is unchecked because there is no DNA. The CDR3 is 17 residues long. Germline assignment: CDR1 SQVTM and CDR2 ANQGSEA. CDR3 protein: CSVEDKSVGQGVNEQYF.

The V and J genes are TRBV29-1 and TRBJ2-7. Germline values: CDR1 SQVTM, CDR2 ANQGSEA. The CDR3 runs to 14 residues. CDR3 sequence: CSVLGMNTRYEQYF.

The V call is TRBV20-1, the J call TRBJ1-2; TCRdb names TRBD1, which stays unverified in the absence of DNA. CDR1 is DFQATT, CDR2 SNEGSKA, per germline (reference sequence). The CDR3 loop spans 13 amino acids. The CDR3: CSAREEGAYGYTF.

The genes are TRBV4-3 and TRBJ2-7; TCRdb's D call of TRBD2 is untestable without DNA. The CDR3 loop spans 15 amino acids. Germline V gene lookup returns CDR1 LGHNA and CDR2 YSLEER. The CDR3 reads CASSQVTGGPGEQYF.

The CDR3 spells CASSPFGEGANVLTF. The V gene is TRBV12-3 or TRBV12-4, the J gene TRBJ2-6; TCRdb lists TRBD2, though no DNA is available to test this call. The CDR3 covers 15 residues.

The V and J genes are TRBV28 and TRBJ2-7. Germline values: CDR1 MDHEN, CDR2 SYDVKM. This CDR3 region has 12 residues. This CDR3 is CASSFNGYEQYF.

J is TRBJ2-7 and V is TRBV20-1; the D call from TCRdb, TRBD2, cannot be confirmed without DNA. CDR3 length equals 11 residues. CDR1 and CDR2 (germline): DFQATT, SNEGSKA (reference sequence). The CDR3 protein is CSALTSAEQYF.

The genes are TRBV7-3 and TRBJ2-3. Germline V lookup: CDR1 SGHTA, CDR2 FQGTGA. This CDR3 spans 14 amino acids. CDR3 sequence reads: CASSQVSYADTQYF.

The chain uses TRBV5-6 and TRBJ2-7; the TCRdb call, TRBD1, lacks DNA for checking. Germline-derived CDR1 and CDR2 are SGHDT and YYEEEE. CDR3 length: 15 residues. CDR3 in amino acids: CASSLLGRGRYEQYF.

The V and J genes are TRBV29-1 and TRBJ2-4. There are 15 residues in the CDR3. The germline V gene has CDR1 SQVTM and CDR2 ANQGSEA. This CDR3 is CSVEGIPLAKNIQYF.

This chain connects TRBV29-1 to TRBJ2-7; the TCRdb call, TRBD1, lacks DNA for checking. Germline CDR1 and CDR2: SQVTM and ANQGSEA. The CDR3 has 14 residues. CDR3 amino acids: CSVERLQGVYEQYF.

The chain recombines TRBV7-9 with TRBJ1-2. This CDR3 is built from 16 residues. CDR1 is SEHNR and CDR2 is FQNEAQ in the germline V gene (reference sequence). The CDR3 protein is CASSPRGLLPNYGYTF.

The V gene is TRBV15, the J gene TRBJ2-7; TCRdb selects TRBD1, and the lack of DNA leaves this call unchecked. Germline V lookup: CDR1 LNHNV, CDR2 YYDKDF (reference sequence). This CDR3 region has 14 residues. CDR3 amino acids: CATSMWDRGHEQYF.

The rearrangement links TRBV27 to TRBJ2-1. The CDR3 length is 13 residues. CDR1 MNHEY and CDR2 SMNVEV come from the germline V gene (reference sequence). The CDR3 loop is CASSDWRDNEQFF.

The V and J genes are TRBV20-1 and TRBJ2-5. The CDR3 length is 13 residues. Germline V gene data show CDR1 as DFQATT and CDR2 as SNEGSKA (reference sequence). CDR3 in amino acids: CSARDSNQETQYF.

V and J are TRBV6-6 and TRBJ1-2. The CDR3 covers 13 residues. Germline V lookup: CDR1 MNHNY, CDR2 SVGAGI (reference sequence). CDR3 region: CASSYSTGDGYTF.